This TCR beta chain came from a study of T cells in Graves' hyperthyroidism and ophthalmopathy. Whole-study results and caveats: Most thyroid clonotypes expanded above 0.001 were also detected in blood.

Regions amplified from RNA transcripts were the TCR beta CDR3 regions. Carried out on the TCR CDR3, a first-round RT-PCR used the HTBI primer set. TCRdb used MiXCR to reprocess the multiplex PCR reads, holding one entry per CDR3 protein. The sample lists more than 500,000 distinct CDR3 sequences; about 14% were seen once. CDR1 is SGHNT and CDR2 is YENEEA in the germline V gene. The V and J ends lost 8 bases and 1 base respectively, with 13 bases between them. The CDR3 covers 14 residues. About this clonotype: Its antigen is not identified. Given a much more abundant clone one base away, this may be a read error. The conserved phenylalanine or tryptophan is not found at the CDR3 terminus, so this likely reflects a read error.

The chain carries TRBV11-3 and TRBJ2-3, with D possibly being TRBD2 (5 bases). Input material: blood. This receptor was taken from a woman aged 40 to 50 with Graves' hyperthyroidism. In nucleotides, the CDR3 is TGTGCCAGCGCCGAGGGAGCGGGCACAGATACGCAGTATCTT. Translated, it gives CASAEGAGTDTQYL.